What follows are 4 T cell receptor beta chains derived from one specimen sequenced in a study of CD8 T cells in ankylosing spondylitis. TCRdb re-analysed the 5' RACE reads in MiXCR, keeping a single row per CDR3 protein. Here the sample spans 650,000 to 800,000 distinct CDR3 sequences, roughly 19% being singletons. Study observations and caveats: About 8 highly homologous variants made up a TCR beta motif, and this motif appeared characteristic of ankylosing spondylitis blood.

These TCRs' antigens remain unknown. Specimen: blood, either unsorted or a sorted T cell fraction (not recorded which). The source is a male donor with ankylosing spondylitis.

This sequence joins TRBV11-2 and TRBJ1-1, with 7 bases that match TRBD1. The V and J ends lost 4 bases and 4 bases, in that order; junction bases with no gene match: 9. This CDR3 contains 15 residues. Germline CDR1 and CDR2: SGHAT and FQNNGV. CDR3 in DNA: TGTGCCAGCAGCTACATACAGGGGTTCGTCACTGAAGCTTTCTTT. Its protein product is CASSYIQGFVTEAFF.

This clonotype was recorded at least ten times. The CDR3 loop is CASSSRQGGSPLHF. Here the CDR3 DNA reads TGTGCCAGCAGTTCCAGACAGGGCGGTTCACCCCTCCACTTT. The rearrangement links TRBV12-3 or TRBV12-4 to TRBJ1-6, with 7 bases that match TRBD1. V trimming: 4 bases; J trimming: 9 bases; junction bases outside the gene matches: 6. The CDR3 is 14 residues long.

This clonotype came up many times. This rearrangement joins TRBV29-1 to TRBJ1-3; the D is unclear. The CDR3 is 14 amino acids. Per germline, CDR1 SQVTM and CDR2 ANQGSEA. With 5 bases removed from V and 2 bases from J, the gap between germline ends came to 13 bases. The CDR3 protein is CSVLWDVTGNTIYF. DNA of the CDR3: TGCAGCGTTTTGTGGGATGTTACTGGAAACACCATATATTTT.

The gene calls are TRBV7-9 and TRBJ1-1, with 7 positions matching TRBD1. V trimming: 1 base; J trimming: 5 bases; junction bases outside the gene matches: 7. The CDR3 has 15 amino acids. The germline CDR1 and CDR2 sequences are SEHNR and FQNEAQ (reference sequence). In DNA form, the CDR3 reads TGTGCCAGCAGCTTAGTCCAAACAGGGGATACTGAAGCTTTCTTT. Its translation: CASSLVQTGDTEAFF. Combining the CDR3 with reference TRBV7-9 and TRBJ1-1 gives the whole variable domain DTGVSQNPRHKITKRGQNVTFRCDPISEHNRLYWYRQTLGQGPEFLTYFQNEAQLEKSRLLSDRFSAERPKGSFSTLEIQRTEQGDSAMYLCASSLVQTGDTEAFFGQGTRLTVV.